Listed below are T cell receptor beta chains from one sample, sequenced in a study of identical twins. TCRdb processed the 5' RACE reads anew with MiXCR; each CDR3 protein has one entry. The sample records roughly 250,000 distinct CDR3 sequences, 11% to 15% being singletons. Sequencing was performed on memory (CD45RO+) T cells sorted from blood. Receptors originate from a young woman in good health. CDR3s include the opening cysteine and the closing phenylalanine or tryptophan. Fields, in order: J gene, D gene, V gene, clone size, CDR3 DNA, CDR3 protein. D genes are given only for firm matches. Size values are once, few and many counts, or a class for expanded clones, and some rows have none.

>TRBJ2-7|.|TRBV20-1|few
TGCAGTGCAGCCCGGGACGGCCGATACGAGCAGTACTTC
CSAARDGRYEQYF
>TRBJ2-2|TRBD2|TRBV5-6|.
TGTGCCAGCAGCTTGGTTTTATCGGGAGGGAACACCGGGGAGCTGTTTTTT
CASSLVLSGGNTGELFF
>TRBJ2-2|TRBD1|TRBV12-3/TRBV12-4|.
TGTGCCAGCAGTTTGGAGACAGGGCTCACCGGGGAGCTGTTTTTT
CASSLETGLTGELFF
>TRBJ2-5|.|TRBV6-1|.
TGTGCCAGCAGAGTCCCGGGAGAAGAGACCCAGTACTTC
CASRVPGEETQYF
>TRBJ1-4|.|TRBV12-3/TRBV12-4|few
TGTGCCAGCAGCCGGGGGTACACTAATGAAAAACTGTTTTTT
CASSRGYTNEKLFF
>TRBJ2-5|.|TRBV29-1|many
TGCAGCGTTAACCGCCAGACGGGAGAGACCCAGTACTTC
CSVNRQTGETQYF
>TRBJ1-2|.|TRBV3-1|.
TGTGCCAGCAGCCAAGGGCGGTCCCTTAGCTATGGCTACACCTTC
CASSQGRSLSYGYTF
>TRBJ2-4|.|TRBV4-3|many
TGCGCCAGCAGCCAAGAGTCGGGGGCGGGAGTGGACATTCAGTACTTC
CASSQESGAGVDIQYF
>TRBJ1-3|TRBD1|TRBV2|few
TGTGCCAGCAGTGAAAGTGAGACAGGGCGATTGAACACCATATATTTT
CASSESETGRLNTIYF
>TRBJ1-2|TRBD1|TRBV12-3/TRBV12-4|few
TGTGCCAGCAGTGTCAGGGACAGGGATGGCTACACCTTC
CASSVRDRDGYTF
>TRBJ2-1|.|TRBV13|.
TGTGCCAGCAGCTCCGGGACTGGAGACAATGAGCAGTTCTTC
CASSSGTGDNEQFF
>TRBJ2-5|.|TRBV30|few
TGTGCCTGGAGTGTTACTGCTTCCGAGACCCAGTACTTC
CAWSVTASETQYF
>TRBJ2-1|TRBD2|TRBV10-3|many
TGTGCCATCAGTGATCGACTAGCGGGTTTACTCTCCTACAATGAGCAGTTCTTC
CAISDRLAGLLSYNEQFF
>TRBJ1-3|.|TRBV2|few
TGTGCCAGCAGTGTGGGGATCTCTGGAAACACCATATATTTT
CASSVGISGNTIYF
>TRBJ1-1|.|TRBV7-9|.
TGTGCCAGCAGCTTACTCAGCGCCAACCAGGAAGCTTTCTTT
CASSLLSANQEAFF
>TRBJ2-5|.|TRBV20-1|.
TGCAGTGCTAGCGGGGGTGGGCAAGAGACCCAGTACTTC
CSASGGGQETQYF
>TRBJ1-1|TRBD1|TRBV11-3|few
TGTGCCAGCAACACAGGGGCGGGCACTGAAGCTTTCTTT
CASNTGAGTEAFF
>TRBJ2-2|.|TRBV7-2|few
TGTGCCAGCAGCCGAGGAGGGGCGAACACCGGGGAGCTGTTTTTT
CASSRGGANTGELFF
>TRBJ2-6|TRBD1|TRBV2|.
TGTGCCATCAGCCGCCAGGACAGGGGCGTCTTAACTGGGGCCAACGTCCTGACTTTC
CAISRQDRGVLTGANVLTF
>TRBJ2-6|TRBD1|TRBV15|few
TGTGCCACCAGCGGAAGACAGGGGGTGGACTCTGGGGCCAACGTCCTGACTTTC
CATSGRQGVDSGANVLTF
>TRBJ2-2|TRBD2|TRBV12-3/TRBV12-4|few
TGTGCCTGCAGTCTCCGGACTAGCGGGAGGGTTGGGGAGCTGTTTTTT
CACSLRTSGRVGELFF
>TRBJ2-3|.|TRBV12-3/TRBV12-4|.
TGTGCCAGCAGTTTAGGGGGGCTCACAGATACGCAGTATTTT
CASSLGGLTDTQYF
>TRBJ2-3|.|TRBV2|.
TGTGCCAGCAGAAGGCAACCCGCAGATACGCAGTATTTT
CASRRQPADTQYF
>TRBJ2-3|.|TRBV10-3|.
TGTGCCATCAGTGAAGTAGTAACGACAGATACGCAGTATTTT
CAISEVVTTDTQYF
>TRBJ1-2|TRBD1|TRBV5-4|.
TGTGCCAGCAGCACCGGGACAGAAAACTATGGCTACACCTTC
CASSTGTENYGYTF
>TRBJ2-3|.|TRBV27|many
TGTGCCAGCAGGGGGGGCCGGCGGGGCAGCACAGATACGCAGTATTTT
CASRGGRRGSTDTQYF
>TRBJ2-1|TRBD2|TRBV20-1|few
TGCAGTGCTAGAGTGGCGGGAGGGGGCAATGAGCAGTTCTTC
CSARVAGGGNEQFF
>TRBJ1-5|.|TRBV7-2|many
TGTGCCAGCAGCTTAGGGGCAGTTCAGCCCCAGCATTTT
CASSLGAVQPQHF
>TRBJ2-7|.|TRBV6-2/TRBV6-3|.
TGTGCCAGCAGTTCTCGGACTAAGTCAGCCTACGAGCAGTACTTC
CASSSRTKSAYEQYF
>TRBJ2-7|.|TRBV5-1|.
TGCGCCAGCAGCTTTGAGGCGTCCGAGCAGTACTTC
CASSFEASEQYF
>TRBJ2-7|.|TRBV7-2|.
TGTGCCAGCAGCTTAAACAGCATTCTCATCGAGCAGTACTTC
CASSLNSILIEQYF
>TRBJ1-6|.|TRBV20-1|.
TGCAGTGCTAGCCTTGGCAGGGGAGGTAGGGCCCTCCACTTT
CSASLGRGGRALHF
>TRBJ2-1|TRBD2|TRBV3-1|once
TGTGCCAGCAGCCAAGATTGGATAGCGGGGGGTGAGCAGTTCTTC
CASSQDWIAGGEQFF
>TRBJ2-4|.|TRBV29-1|.
TGCAGCGTTGCTGAGGGGCTTGTTCCCAAAAACATTCAGTACTTC
CSVAEGLVPKNIQYF
>TRBJ2-1|TRBD1|TRBV7-7|few
TGTGCTAGCAGCTTGACCGGGACAGGGGGTCGCAATGAGCAGTTCTTC
CASSLTGTGGRNEQFF
>TRBJ1-2|.|TRBV2|many
TGTGCCAGCAGCGTTTTTCAGGGAGTGGATGGCTACACCTTC
CASSVFQGVDGYTF
>TRBJ2-1|.|TRBV7-8|.
TGTGCCAGCAGCTTAGAACGCGCTAGCGATGAGCAGTTCTTC
CASSLERASDEQFF
>TRBJ1-5|.|TRBV10-3|many
TGTGCCATCACAAGGGGGGCGAATCAGCCCCAGCATTTT
CAITRGANQPQHF
>TRBJ1-1|.|TRBV9|.
TGTGCCAGCAGCGTAGGAGGGGGGAGCACTGAAGCTTTCTTT
CASSVGGGSTEAFF